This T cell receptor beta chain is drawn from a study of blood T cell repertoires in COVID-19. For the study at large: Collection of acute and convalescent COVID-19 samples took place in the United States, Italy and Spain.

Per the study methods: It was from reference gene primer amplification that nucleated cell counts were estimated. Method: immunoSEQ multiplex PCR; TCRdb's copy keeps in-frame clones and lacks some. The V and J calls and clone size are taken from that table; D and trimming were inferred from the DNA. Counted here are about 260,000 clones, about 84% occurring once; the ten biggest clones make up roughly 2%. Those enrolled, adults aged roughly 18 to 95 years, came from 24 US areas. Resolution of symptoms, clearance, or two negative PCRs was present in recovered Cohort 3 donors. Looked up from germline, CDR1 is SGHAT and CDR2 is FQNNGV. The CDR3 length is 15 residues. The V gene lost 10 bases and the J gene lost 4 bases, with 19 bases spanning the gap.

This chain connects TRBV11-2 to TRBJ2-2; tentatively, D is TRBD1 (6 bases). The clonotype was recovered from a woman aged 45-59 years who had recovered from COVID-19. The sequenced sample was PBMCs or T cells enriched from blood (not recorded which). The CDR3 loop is CATTYFIRGTGELFF. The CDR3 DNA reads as TGTGCCACCACCTACTTCATCAGGGGCACCGGGGAGCTGTTTTTT.